These T cell receptor beta chains were read from a single sample in a study of OX40 agonist ivuxolimab in advanced cancers. Here immunoSEQ multiplex PCR was the method, and the copy in TCRdb shows in-frame clones only, minus some. Seen here are about 150,000 clones, 75% to 95% observed once, and the top ten hold approximately 1%. The sequenced sample was CD4+ or CD8+ T cells sorted from blood, obtained in a trial of the OX40 agonist ivuxolimab. The receptors derive from an adult with an advanced solid tumor such as melanoma, head and neck, liver or kidney cancer. The CDR3 runs from the conserved cysteine through the conserved F or W. A D gene is named only where the DNA matches it firmly. Not all rows give a size; the values are once, few, many and, for expanded clones, a class.

D gene	V gene	clone size	J gene	CDR3 DNA	CDR3 protein
-	TRBV15	-	TRBJ2-5	TGTGCCACCAGCAGAGATCCCTCCGGCTTGCAGTACTTC	CATSRDPSGLQYF
TRBD1	TRBV19	-	TRBJ2-6	TGTGCCAGTAGTATGACAGGGTGGGGGGCCAACGTCCTGACTTTC	CASSMTGWGANVLTF
-	TRBV20-1	-	TRBJ2-1	TGCAGTGCCACTACGAATGAGCAGTTCTTC	CSATTNEQFF
-	TRBV6-5	-	TRBJ1-1	TGTGCCAGCACCAATCAAGGGAACACTGAAGCTTTCTTT	CASTNQGNTEAFF
TRBD1	TRBV27	-	TRBJ1-2	TGTGCCAGCAGTCCACGGACAGGGTATAACTATGGCTACACCTTC	CASSPRTGYNYGYTF
TRBD1	TRBV7-6	-	TRBJ1-5	TGTGCCAGCAGCGCGGGACAGGGGGCGCGTGGTCAGCCCCAGCATTTT	CASSAGQGARGQPQHF
-	TRBV4-3	-	TRBJ2-7	TGCGCCAGCAGCCAAGATCTTGCGGACGAGCAGTACTTC	CASSQDLADEQYF
TRBD1	TRBV6-5	-	TRBJ1-1	TGTGCCAGCAGGACAGACAGGGGGAACACTGAAGCTTTCTTT	CASRTDRGNTEAFF
-	TRBV6-1	-	TRBJ1-5	TGTGCCAGCAGGTTCGCGATGAGGCCCCAGCATTTT	CASRFAMRPQHF
-	TRBV6-5	-	TRBJ1-2	TGTGCCAGCAGACTAGACAGGAACTATGGCTACACCTTC	CASRLDRNYGYTF
TRBD1	TRBV28	-	TRBJ1-2	TGTGCCAGCAGACCTCCTGGGACAGCAAACTATGGCTACACCTTC	CASRPPGTANYGYTF
TRBD2	TRBV7-3	-	TRBJ2-7	TGTGCCAGCAGCCTAGCGGGAGGCTCCTCCTACGAGCAGTACTTC	CASSLAGGSSYEQYF
-	TRBV19	-	TRBJ2-7	TGTGCCAGTAGTAAGGGGGGAAGGTACGAGCAGTACTTC	CASSKGGRYEQYF
-	TRBV5-2	-	TRBJ2-2	TGCGCCAGCATCCAAGGACAGGGCGCGAACACCGGGGAGCTGTTTTTT	CASIQGQGANTGELFF
TRBD2	TRBV5-4	-	TRBJ2-3	TGTGCCAGCAGCTTGGCGCTAGCGGGAGTAACAGATACGCAGTATTTT	CASSLALAGVTDTQYF
-	TRBV18	once	TRBJ2-1	TGTGCCAGCTCACCATATAACGGGAGCTACAATGAGCAGTTCTTC	CASSPYNGSYNEQFF
-	TRBV7-3	-	TRBJ1-1	TGTGCCAGCAGCTTACAAATCACTGAAGCTTTCTTT	CASSLQITEAFF
TRBD2	TRBV9	-	TRBJ2-2	TGTGCCAGCAGCGTATATGGGACTAGCGGTACCGGGGAGCTGTTTTTT	CASSVYGTSGTGELFF
-	TRBV18	once	TRBJ1-2	TGTGCCAGCTCACTTTCTCAGTTAATGGTCTATGGCTACACCTTC	CASSLSQLMVYGYTF
-	TRBV28	-	TRBJ2-2	TGTGCCAGCACCCAAGAATGGGGTAACACCGGGGAGCTGTTTTTT	CASTQEWGNTGELFF
TRBD1	TRBV28	-	TRBJ1-2	TGTGCCAGCAGTTCGGGACAGTGGATCGGCTATGGCTACACCTTC	CASSSGQWIGYGYTF
-	TRBV27	-	TRBJ2-3	TGTGCCAGCAGTTCCCTATTCAACAACCTGGAGGAAAGCACAGATACGCAGTATTTT	CASSSLFNNLEESTDTQYF
-	TRBV15	-	TRBJ2-6	TGTGCCACCAGCAGCAGGGGTAAAAGCTCTGGGGCCAACGTCCTGACTTTC	CATSSRGKSSGANVLTF
-	TRBV6-5	-	TRBJ1-1	TGTGCCAGCAGTTTGGGACTGCAAGCTTTCTTT	CASSLGLQAFF
TRBD1	TRBV6-5	-	TRBJ1-5	TGTGCCAGCAGTCACCGGGACAGGGCTCAGCCCCAGCATTTT	CASSHRDRAQPQHF
TRBD1	TRBV18	-	TRBJ1-3	TGTGCCAGCTCACCTGGGACAGAGGGAAACACCATATATTTT	CASSPGTEGNTIYF
TRBD1	TRBV19	-	TRBJ1-5	TGTGCCAGTAGTATCGCAGGGGGGCGGCCCCAGCATTTT	CASSIAGGRPQHF
-	TRBV11-1	-	TRBJ1-3	TGTGCCAGCAGCCCCGACGGAAGACTTTCTGGAAACACCATATATTTT	CASSPDGRLSGNTIYF
TRBD1	TRBV7-2	-	TRBJ2-1	TGTGCCAGCAGCCCTACAGGGGGCCCATACAATGAGCAGTTCTTC	CASSPTGGPYNEQFF
-	TRBV28	-	TRBJ1-1	TGTGCCAGCACCCGGACTTTAAACACTGAAGCTTTCTTT	CASTRTLNTEAFF
TRBD1	TRBV9	-	TRBJ2-7	TGTGCCAGCAGCGCCGGGACAGGGGTGTACGAGCAGTACTTC	CASSAGTGVYEQYF
-	TRBV28	-	TRBJ1-4	TGTGCCAGCAGTTTACCAGGGGATGAAAAACTGTTTTTT	CASSLPGDEKLFF
-	TRBV25-1	-	TRBJ2-7	TGTGCCAGCAGGAGGGGGGTCTCCTACGAGCAGTACTTC	CASRRGVSYEQYF
-	TRBV6-5	-	TRBJ1-2	TGTGCCAGCAGGGACGTGACTGTGTTCGGCGGCTACACCTTC	CASRDVTVFGGYTF
-	TRBV25-1	-	TRBJ2-3	TGTGCCAGCAGTCTCAGCTTGACAGATACGCAGTATTTT	CASSLSLTDTQYF
-	TRBV11-2	-	TRBJ2-5	TGTGCCAGCAGCAAGGGCCCCCAAGAGACCCAGTACTTC	CASSKGPQETQYF
-	TRBV10-2	-	TRBJ2-7	TGCGCCAGCAGCCCCGCGACAGCCTACGAGCAGTACTTC	CASSPATAYEQYF
TRBD2	TRBV4-3	-	TRBJ2-7	TGCGCCAGCAGCCAAGATCCAGCGGGGCTTCCCCACTTC	CASSQDPAGLPHF
TRBD1	TRBV7-2	once	TRBJ1-2	TGTGCCAGCAGTTATACAGGGGAAAACTATGGCTACACCTTC	CASSYTGENYGYTF
TRBD2	TRBV9	-	TRBJ2-5	TGTGCCAGCAGCGTAGAAGCGGGAAGAGGCGAGACCCAGTACTTC	CASSVEAGRGETQYF
TRBD2	TRBV5-4	-	TRBJ2-1	TGTGCCAGCAGCCCTGGACTAGCTGAGGCCTACAATGAGCAGTTCTTC	CASSPGLAEAYNEQFF
-	TRBV2	many	TRBJ1-1	TGTGCCAGCAGGAGCTTGGGGGCAGCTTTCTTT	CASRSLGAAFF
TRBD2	TRBV5-1	-	TRBJ2-1	TGCGCCAGCAGCTTCGACCGGACTAGCTATGAGCAGTTCTTC	CASSFDRTSYEQFF
-	TRBV6-5	once	TRBJ1-1	TGTGCCAGCAGTCGGGACACCGGGGCTGAAGCTTTCTTT	CASSRDTGAEAFF
-	TRBV7-3	-	TRBJ2-5	TGTGCCAGCAGCTCAGGGATTGGGGGTGAGCAGTACTTC	CASSSGIGGEQYF